This T cell receptor (beta chain) was identified in a study of blood T cell repertoires in COVID-19. Across the study: Sites across the United States, Italy and Spain contributed samples from acute and convalescent COVID-19.

CDR1 and CDR2 from the germline V gene are SGHTA and FQGNSA. CDR3 length equals 15 residues. Trimming removed 4 bases from V and 4 bases from J, with 16 bases in between. The method was immunoSEQ multiplex PCR; TCRdb's version includes in-frame clones alone and lacks a portion of them. The sample lists 72,000 or so clones, around 90% seen once, with under 6.5% in the top ten. The genes are TRBV7-2 and TRBJ1-1, with a weak D call TRBD1 (6 bases). The clonotype comes from a man between 50 and 59 years old with active COVID-19. Sequenced input: peripheral blood. The CDR3 sequence is CASSSPGVEGTEAFF. The CDR3 DNA reads as TGTGCCAGCAGCTCGCCAGGGGTAGAGGGCACTGAAGCTTTCTTT. The variable domain in full, completed from reference TRBV7-2 and TRBJ1-1, reads GAGVSQSPSNKVTEKGKDVELRCDPISGHTALYWYRQSLGQGLEFLIYFQGNSAPDKSGLPSDRFSAERTGGSVSTLTIQRTQQEDSAVYLCASSSPGVEGTEAFFGQGTRLTVV.